Included here is one T cell receptor (beta chain) sequence, with context. What it binds is not known. The data belong to a study of cytomegalovirus exposure and HLA in healthy donors. Amplification used 60 Vbeta primers and 13 Jbeta primers. TCRdb keeps only in-frame clones here, not all; method: immunoSEQ multiplex PCR. The sample shows some 150,000 clones, roughly 76% of them seen only once. Every donor was a healthy person donating bone marrow. Broader study findings: The later analysis indicated that the majority of CMV-associated TCR beta chains appeared HLA-restricted. Previously analyzed data showed that most TCR beta V segments were productive at a frequency of about 90% or about 30%.

The CDR3 has 15 amino acids. CDR1 and CDR2 (germline): MDHEN, SYDVKM. The V and J ends lost 5 bases and 2 bases, in that order; junction bases with no gene match: 5. The origin of this receptor is a female donor in good health and CMV-seronegative. The sequenced sample consisted of PBMCs. The chain combines TRBV28 with TRBJ2-7, with TRBD1 matching over 11 bases. CDR3 nucleotides: TGTGCCAGCAGTCAGGAGGGACAGGGGGCCTACGAGCAGTACTTC. Translation: CASSQEGQGAYEQYF.